This T cell receptor beta chain was recorded in a study of CD8 T cells in ankylosing spondylitis. The study's findings and limits: Matched synovial fluid from ankylosing spondylitis patients was reported to be enriched for disease-linked clones. Characteristic, it appeared, of ankylosing spondylitis blood was a TCR beta motif of fewer than 10 highly homologous variants.

Libraries of TCR beta came from quantitative 5'-RACE with molecular barcodes. A single record per CDR3 protein comes from TCRdb applying MiXCR to the 5' RACE reads. The sample includes about 310,000 distinct CDR3 sequences, less than 25% of them seen just once. In germline, CDR1 is SQVTM, CDR2 ANQGSEA. Trimming removed 4 bases from V and 1 base from J, with 11 bases in between. The CDR3 spans 14 residues. This clonotype has at least ten counts. The antigen remains unidentified. V and J are TRBV29-1 and TRBJ2-1; D perhaps matches TRBD2 (6 bases). Sequences were obtained from blood, either unsorted or a sorted T cell fraction (not recorded which). The origin of this receptor is a female donor with ankylosing spondylitis or in good health (not recorded which). The CDR3 DNA follows: TGCAGCGTTGTTATAGCGGAGTCCTACAATGAGCAGTTCTTC. It codes for CSVVIAESYNEQFF.